Listed here are 21 T cell receptor beta chains from one sample, sequenced in a study of T cell responses to AZD1222 COVID-19 vaccine. Sequencing used immunoSEQ multiplex PCR; TCRdb keeps in-frame clones, though not all of them. The sample shows about 44,000 clones, approximately 86% of them seen only once. The source material was peripheral blood, sampled on day 0 of AZD1222 vaccination. The source of these receptors is an adult in good health.

The chain uses TRBV20-1 and TRBJ2-2; D remains unclear. The ends were cut back, 3 bases at V and 7 bases at J, with 12 bases in the middle. This CDR3 spans 13 amino acids. From germline, CDR1 is DFQATT and CDR2 SNEGSKA (reference sequence). The CDR3 bases are TGCAGTGCTAGTTTCCTAGGTGGCGGGGAGCTGTTTTTT. This gives the protein CSASFLGGGELFF.

This clone was seen a handful of times. This chain links TRBV5-1 with TRBJ1-4, with D unresolved. CDR3 length: 14 amino acids. The germline gives CDR1 SGHRS, CDR2 YFSETQ. The ends were cut back, 0 bases at V and 8 bases at J, with 11 bases in the middle. In DNA form, the CDR3 reads TGCGCCAGCAGCTTGGGTTCGGGGATGGAAAAACTGTTTTTT. This translates into CASSLGSGMEKLFF.

This clone appeared once. The genes are TRBV6-5 and TRBJ2-7; D is perhaps TRBD1 (6 bases). This CDR3 is built from 13 residues. The V end lost 6 bases, the J end lost 2 bases, and 11 bases lay between the germline ends. Per germline, CDR1 MNHEY and CDR2 SVGAGI. As DNA, the CDR3 is TGTGCCAGCAGACGGACAGAACCCTACGAGCAGTACTTC. It is translated as CASRRTEPYEQYF.

As concerns this clone: The identical CDR3 is also encoded by other nucleotide sequences in the sample. The chain combines TRBV9 with TRBJ2-1, with TRBD2 matching 10 bases. V was clipped by 3 bases and J by 8 bases; unmatched bases: 5. Germline lookup yields CDR1 SGDLS and CDR2 YYNGEE. The CDR3 spans 14 residues. CDR3 coding DNA: TGTGCCAGCAGCGCGCGACTAGCGGGCGATGAGCAGTTCTTC. It encodes CASSARLAGDEQFF.

The V and J genes are TRBV6-2 or TRBV6-3 and TRBJ2-7, with D perhaps matching TRBD1 (6 bases). Germline loops: CDR1 MNHEY, CDR2 SVGEGT. With 6 bases removed from V and 6 bases from J, the gap between germline ends came to 15 bases. The CDR3 has 13 residues. The CDR3 nucleotides are TGTGCCAGCAGCCGGAATCAGGGGCGCGAGCAGTACTTC. Translating gives CASSRNQGREQYF.

This chain uses TRBV24-1 with TRBJ2-1; the match to TRBD2 covers 11 bases. This CDR3 is 15 amino acids long. The J segment lost 10 bases and the V segment lost 2 bases, leaving 6 bases of the junction unmatched. Germline CDR1 and CDR2: KGHDR and SFDVKD. This CDR3 is CATSDSSGGFKEQFF. CDR3 sequence (DNA): TGTGCCACCAGTGATTCTAGCGGGGGGTTTAAGGAGCAGTTCTTC.

The J gene is TRBJ2-5, the V gene TRBV3-1 (or the pseudogene TRBV3-2); D is undetermined. The V gene lost 2 bases and the J gene lost 1 base, with 5 bases spanning the gap. This CDR3 is built from 13 residues. From germline, CDR1 is LGHDT and CDR2 YNNKEL (reference sequence). The CDR3 here is CASSQTIQETQYF. Here the CDR3 DNA reads TGTGCCAGCAGCCAAACTATCCAAGAGACCCAGTACTTC.

Only a few counts were recorded for this clone. The V gene is TRBV7-9, the J gene TRBJ2-1, with D hard to call. V was cut by 5 bases and J by 8 bases, with 19 bases left in between. This CDR3 has 15 amino acids. Germline V gene lookup returns CDR1 SEHNR and CDR2 FQNEAQ (reference sequence). CDR3 nucleotides: TGTGCCAGCAGCCTCCTAACAGCCGCAGGTGATGAGCAGTTCTTC. Its protein product is CASSLLTAAGDEQFF.

The V and J genes are TRBV28 and TRBJ1-6, with 8 bases identical to TRBD1. CDR1 MDHEN and CDR2 SYDVKM come from the germline V gene. The CDR3 is 13 amino acids. The ends lost 6 bases at V and 9 bases at J; junction bases unmatched: 4. The CDR3 region is CASRGTGGSPLHF. The CDR3 DNA reads as TGTGCCAGCAGGGGAACAGGGGGTTCACCCCTCCACTTT.

The genes are TRBV7-6 and TRBJ2-7; 7 bases match TRBD2. The CDR3 spans 15 residues. V was pared by 0 bases and J by 2 bases, with 4 bases of the junction left unmatched. The V gene's germline CDR1 is SGHVS and CDR2 FNYEAQ. Here the CDR3 DNA reads TGTGCCAGCAGCTTAGCGCATGGGGGGGCCTACGAGCAGTACTTC. Protein product: CASSLAHGGAYEQYF.

The chain uses TRBV18 and TRBJ1-3; 7 positions agree with TRBD1. From germline, CDR1 is KGHSH and CDR2 LQKENI. The CDR3 extends over 15 amino acids. The V and J ends lost 5 bases and 0 bases, in that order; junction bases with no gene match: 4. The CDR3 region is CASSKGAVSGNTIYF. The CDR3 bases are TGTGCCAGCTCAAAGGGGGCCGTCTCTGGAAACACCATATATTTT.

The V and J genes are TRBV24-1 and TRBJ1-4, with no clear D. This CDR3 has 17 amino acids. Germline V gene sequence: CDR1 KGHDR, CDR2 SFDVKD. With 2 bases removed from V and 7 bases from J, the gap between germline ends came to 19 bases. The CDR3 loop reads CATSDSETPRVGEKLFF. In DNA form, the CDR3 reads TGTGCCACCAGTGATTCCGAGACCCCTAGGGTAGGTGAAAAACTGTTTTTT.

This clone was seen only a few times. V usage is TRBV12-3 or TRBV12-4 and J usage is TRBJ1-3; D is unclear. Trimming removed 1 base from V and 4 bases from J, with 5 bases in between. This CDR3 region has 13 residues. CDR3 sequence reads: CASSLGRGNTIYF. The DNA of the CDR3 is TGTGCCAGCAGTTTAGGCAGGGGAAACACCATATATTTT.

This rearrangement joins TRBV28 to TRBJ1-5; no firm D call. V dropped 6 bases and J dropped 6 bases, with 15 bases sitting between them. Germline lookup yields CDR1 MDHEN and CDR2 SYDVKM. CDR3 length: 14 residues. The chain's CDR3 is CASSTPHQIQPQHF. CDR3 coding DNA: TGTGCCAGCAGCACCCCCCATCAGATTCAGCCCCAGCATTTT.

The V gene is TRBV4-1, the J gene TRBJ2-3, with D perhaps TRBD2 (5 bases). The V and J ends lost 1 base and 3 bases respectively, with 5 bases between them. Germline loops: CDR1 MGHRA, CDR2 YSYEKL. This CDR3 comprises 13 residues. The CDR3 region is CASSQGETDTQYF. The CDR3 nucleotides read TGCGCCAGCAGCCAAGGGGAGACAGATACGCAGTATTTT.

This clone showed up just a few times. The CDR3 here is CATSREGTGYNEQFF. CDR3 nucleotides: TGTGCCACCAGCAGAGAGGGGACAGGCTACAATGAGCAGTTCTTC. V is TRBV15 and J is TRBJ2-1; TRBD1 matches 8 bases. CDR1 LNHNV and CDR2 YYDKDF come from the germline V gene (reference sequence). This CDR3 has 15 amino acids. V trimming: 0 bases; J trimming: 3 bases; junction bases outside the gene matches: 1.

The CDR3 region is CASSLVAQSYGYTF. The CDR3 DNA reads TGTGCCAGCTCACTGGTGGCCCAGAGCTATGGCTACACCTTC. This chain links TRBV18 with TRBJ1-2, with D uncertain. The CDR3 extends over 14 amino acids. Germline V lookup: CDR1 KGHSH, CDR2 LQKENI. The V and J ends lost 4 bases and 4 bases respectively, with 13 bases between them.

This chain uses TRBV30 with TRBJ1-2, with 7 bases aligning to TRBD1. After removal of 8 bases from V and 6 bases from J, the junction contained 12 bases not matched to a gene. This CDR3 has 13 amino acids. Germline CDR1 reads GTSNPN; CDR2 reads SVGIG (reference sequence). The CDR3 is CARRGVGGDGYTF. The CDR3 DNA reads TGTGCCCGACGCGGGGTAGGGGGCGATGGCTACACCTTC.

This clone appeared once. CDR3 in amino acids: CASQAGLAGATDTQYF. The CDR3, as DNA: TGCGCCAGCCAGGCGGGACTAGCGGGCGCCACAGATACGCAGTATTTT. The rearrangement joins TRBV10-1 to TRBJ2-3; 12 bases agree with TRBD2. Germline V CDR1 and CDR2: WNHNN, SYGVQD (reference sequence). CDR3 length equals 16 residues. V was clipped by 8 bases and J by 2 bases; unmatched bases: 8.

CDR3 coding DNA: TGTGCCAGTAGTATAGAAGGGGGACATCAGCCCCAGCATTTT. This gives the protein CASSIEGGHQPQHF. The chain carries TRBV19 and TRBJ1-5; D perhaps matches TRBD1 (6 bases). CDR3 size: 14 residues. The ends were cut back, 0 bases at V and 5 bases at J, with 8 bases in the middle. CDR1 and CDR2 from the germline V gene are LNHDA and SQIVND (reference sequence).

The table lists this clone with a count of one. The genes are TRBV9 and TRBJ2-7, with D possibly being TRBD1 (6 bases). The CDR3 is made up of 15 amino acids. Germline CDR1 SGDLS, CDR2 YYNGEE. V dropped 0 bases and J dropped 5 bases, with 15 bases sitting between them. The CDR3 spells CASSVGQGFGDEQYF. The CDR3, as DNA: TGTGCCAGCAGCGTAGGCCAGGGGTTCGGGGACGAGCAGTACTTC.